These 30 T cell receptor beta chains were all obtained from the same sample, sequenced in a study of Ad26.COV2.S vaccination and SARS-CoV-2 variants. Sequenced by immunoSEQ multiplex PCR; TCRdb stores in-frame clones only, minus some. The sample holds about 500,000 clones; roughly 87% are singletons and the top ten take under 2%. Treatment reported: 15 to 20 received Ad26.COV2.S at low or high dose, single or two shots; 5 received placebo; per-sample allocation not given. The samples date from day 63 after the first vaccine or placebo injection. The sample in question was peripheral blood, obtained in a trial of Ad26.COV2.S vaccine versus placebo. These receptors were collected from a person aged 18-60 years who received the Ad26.COV2.S COVID-19 vaccine or a placebo.

This clone was recorded a few times. The DNA of the CDR3 is TGTGCCAGCAGCCGAGGGTTGAATCAGCCCCAGCATTTT. Its protein product is CASSRGLNQPQHF. The rearrangement joins TRBV28 to TRBJ1-5; no clear D gene. Germline CDR1 MDHEN, CDR2 SYDVKM. V lost 6 bases and J 4 bases, leaving 10 bases between the germline ends. The CDR3 loop spans 13 amino acids.

J is TRBJ2-5 and V is TRBV28; the D gene is possibly TRBD2 (6 bases). V lost 1 base, J lost 7 bases, and 16 bases lay in between. The germline V gene encodes CDR1 MDHEN and CDR2 SYDVKM. The CDR3 totals 15 residues. CDR3 nucleotides: TGTGCCAGCAGTTTATCCGGGAGTTTGGTTGGGACCCAGTACTTC. Residues: CASSLSGSLVGTQYF.

The chain links TRBV5-1 to TRBJ2-5, with TRBD2 identical over 9 bases. The CDR3 loop spans 16 amino acids. The V segment lost 0 bases and the J segment 4 bases; nucleotides outside the gene matches: 7. CDR1 and CDR2 from the germline V gene are SGHRS and YFSETQ. The CDR3 nucleotides read TGCGCCAGCAGCTTGGCTGGTAGCGGGAGCTCAGAGACCCAGTACTTC. Translation: CASSLAGSGSSETQYF.

This clone was detected once. This sequence joins TRBV6-1 and TRBJ2-4; D is uncertain. V was shortened by 4 bases and J by 0 bases, with 16 bases between the two germline ends. In germline, CDR1 is MNHNS, CDR2 SASEGT. The CDR3 length is 17 residues. CDR3 sequence (DNA): TGTGCCAGCAGTGTGTTGGGCAGCGCATTAGCCAAAAACATTCAGTACTTC. It is translated as CASSVLGSALAKNIQYF.

This chain joins TRBV14 and TRBJ2-2; D may be TRBD1 (5 bases). The V and J ends lost 1 base and 4 bases respectively, with 10 bases between them. Germline CDR1 reads SGHDN; CDR2 reads FVKESK. The CDR3 consists of 15 residues. CDR3 in DNA: TGTGCCAGCAGCCAAGTTGAAACAGGCACCGGGGAGCTGTTTTTT. Translation: CASSQVETGTGELFF.

The V gene is TRBV5-4, the J gene TRBJ1-2, with 8 bases aligning to TRBD1. Germline CDR1 SGHNT, CDR2 YYREEE (reference sequence). Trimming removed 0 bases from V and 8 bases from J; junction bases left unmatched: 12. The CDR3 totals 16 residues. CDR3 DNA sequence: TGTGCCAGCAGCTTGGATGCAGGGGGCGCCGGTGAAGGCTACACCTTC. Protein product: CASSLDAGGAGEGYTF.

The chain has TRBV7-2 and TRBJ1-4, with a weak D call TRBD1 (5 bases). CDR1 and CDR2 from the germline V gene are SGHTA and FQGNSA. V lost 5 bases and J 7 bases, leaving 17 bases between the germline ends. The CDR3 has 15 amino acids. In nucleotides, the CDR3 is TGTGCCAGCAGCCCCCAACGTTGGGGGGTTGAAAAACTGTTTTTT. Its protein is CASSPQRWGVEKLFF.

The rearrangement joins TRBV5-8 to TRBJ2-7; D unresolved. Looked up from germline, CDR1 is SGHTS and CDR2 is YDEGEE. The CDR3 contains 13 residues. The V gene lost 9 bases and the J gene lost 2 bases, with 15 bases spanning the gap. The CDR3 DNA sequence: TGTGCCACCGGATTTGAGCCCGCCTACGAGCAGTACTTC. Translation gives CATGFEPAYEQYF.

Written as DNA, the CDR3 is TGTGCCAGCATGTTCGGGGGCAGCTCCTACAATGAGCAGTTCTTC. Its protein product is CASMFGGSSYNEQFF. The genes are TRBV2 and TRBJ2-1; either TRBD1 or TRBD2 may supply D (6 bases each). V dropped 7 bases and J dropped 0 bases, with 13 bases sitting between them. The V gene's germline CDR1 is SNHLY and CDR2 FYNNEI. The CDR3 contains 15 residues.

CDR3 region: CASSSMIFGNEQFF. DNA for the CDR3: TGTGCCAGCAGCTCAATGATCTTTGGCAATGAGCAGTTCTTC. The V and J genes are TRBV5-6 and TRBJ2-1; no reliable D call. This CDR3 comprises 14 residues. Deletions cut 3 bases from V and 6 bases from J, with 13 bases between. Per the germline V gene, CDR1 is SGHDT and CDR2 is YYEEEE.

The J gene is TRBJ2-2, the V gene TRBV11-2, with D perhaps TRBD2 (5 bases). Germline V lookup: CDR1 SGHAT, CDR2 FQNNGV. V was shortened by 5 bases and J by 0 bases, with 10 bases between the two germline ends. The CDR3 is 15 residues long. CDR3 region: CASSLAPANTGELFF. The CDR3 bases are TGTGCCAGCAGCCTAGCCCCGGCGAACACCGGGGAGCTGTTTTTT.

As for this clone: Other DNA variants within this sample encode the same CDR3. The chain recombines TRBV5-1 with TRBJ1-5; D unclear. Germline V gives CDR1 SGHRS, CDR2 YFSETQ. Deletions cut 0 bases from V and 1 base from J, with 2 bases between. The length of the CDR3 is 13 residues. The CDR3 region is CASSLGSNQPQHF. The CDR3, as DNA: TGCGCCAGCAGCTTGGGCAGCAATCAGCCCCAGCATTTT.

The chain carries TRBV7-9 and TRBJ2-5; no firm D call. The length of the CDR3 is 14 residues. Between the trimmed V and J ends, which lost 4 bases and 5 bases, there was a span of 14 bases. Germline V lookup: CDR1 SEHNR, CDR2 FQNEAQ (reference sequence). The CDR3 bases are TGTGCCAGCAGCTCTCTAGATGTTGGCGAGACCCAGTACTTC. This translates into CASSSLDVGETQYF.

V is TRBV29-1 and J is TRBJ2-7, with D perhaps matching TRBD1 (5 bases). CDR1 is SQVTM, CDR2 ANQGSEA, per germline. V was clipped by 6 bases and J by 7 bases, with 19 bases between them. The CDR3 has 13 amino acids. CDR3 loop: CSVKGVLEVEQYF. The CDR3 DNA is TGCAGCGTGAAAGGGGTACTCGAAGTGGAGCAGTACTTC.

The chain joins TRBV5-1 to TRBJ2-3, with D hard to call. This CDR3 has 16 residues. Trimming stripped 0 bases from V and 2 bases from J, with 13 bases between. In germline, CDR1 is SGHRS, CDR2 YFSETQ. CDR3 region: CASSLVYRVNTDTQYF. DNA of the CDR3: TGCGCCAGCAGCTTGGTTTACAGAGTCAACACAGATACGCAGTATTTT.

The CDR3 is CASSLTTPGEANYGYTF. CDR3 in DNA: TGTGCCAGCAGCTTAACAACCCCAGGGGAGGCCAACTATGGCTACACCTTC. The chain uses TRBV7-9 and TRBJ1-2; maybe TRBD1 (6 bases). The CDR3 length is 17 residues. The germline V and J ends were trimmed by 2 bases and 2 bases, with 18 bases remaining between them. Germline-derived CDR1 and CDR2 are SEHNR and FQNEAQ (reference sequence).

This clone came up once. The V gene is TRBV25-1, the J gene TRBJ1-1; 9 bases are a match to TRBD1. V gave up 10 bases and J gave up 3 bases; unmatched junction bases: 6. The CDR3 consists of 13 residues. Germline CDR1 MGHDK, CDR2 SYGVNS. CDR3 region: CATYRTGDTEAFF. The CDR3 DNA follows: TGTGCCACCTATAGGACAGGGGACACTGAAGCTTTCTTT.

The V and J genes are TRBV3-1 (or the pseudogene TRBV3-2) and TRBJ2-7; D is undetermined. There are 12 residues in the CDR3. V lost 3 bases and J lost 4, with 7 bases in between. CDR1 is LGHDT and CDR2 is YNNKEL in the germline V gene (reference sequence). CDR3 residues: CASSQFRYEQYF. Here the CDR3 DNA reads TGTGCCAGCAGCCAGTTCCGTTACGAGCAGTACTTC.

This rearrangement joins TRBV5-1 to TRBJ2-1, with 8 bases that match TRBD2. V dropped 0 bases and J dropped 2; count of bases not matched to a gene: 4. CDR3 length: 16 residues. The germline gives CDR1 SGHRS, CDR2 YFSETQ. The CDR3 nucleotides are TGCGCCAGCAGCTTGGTTGGCGGGGGGCCCTACAATGAGCAGTTCTTC. It yields the protein CASSLVGGGPYNEQFF.

V is TRBV7-2 and J is TRBJ1-2; no clear D gene. The CDR3 is made up of 14 amino acids. Deletions cut 3 bases from V and 0 bases from J, with 8 bases between. The germline CDR1 and CDR2 sequences are SGHTA and FQGNSA. The CDR3 loop is CASSFGATNYGYTF. In DNA form, the CDR3 reads TGTGCCAGCAGCTTCGGAGCGACTAACTATGGCTACACCTTC.

This rearrangement joins TRBV15 to TRBJ1-2; 7 nucleotides align to TRBD1. The CDR3 sequence is 16 residues long. V dropped 0 bases and J dropped 4; count of bases not matched to a gene: 8. The germline gives CDR1 LNHNV, CDR2 YYDKDF (reference sequence). The CDR3 here is CATSRETTGRGYGYTF. CDR3 bases: TGTGCCACCAGCAGAGAGACGACAGGGAGAGGCTATGGCTACACCTTC.

This chain joins TRBV7-3 and TRBJ2-4; no clear D gene. The CDR3 is 15 amino acids. Trimming removed 5 bases at V and 3 bases at J, with 14 bases between. Germline CDR1 is SGHTA and CDR2 is FQGTGA. The CDR3 spells CASSPTPSVKNIQYF. CDR3 sequence (DNA): TGTGCCAGCAGCCCCACTCCTTCCGTCAAAAACATTCAGTACTTC.

A remark on this clone: One junction end disagrees with the germline gene, perhaps due to a read error. The chain carries TRBV7-7 and TRBJ2-2; D may match TRBD1 or TRBD2 (6 bases each). Germline CDR1 is SSHAT and CDR2 is FNYEAQ (reference sequence). This CDR3 is 16 amino acids long. The CDR3 sequence: CASSPDGGAYTGELFF. DNA for the CDR3: TGTGCTAGCAGCCCCGACGGGGGCGCATACACCGGGGAGCTGTTTTTT. The whole variable domain, filled in from reference TRBV7-7 and TRBJ2-2, reads GAGVSQSPRYKVTKRGQDVTLRCDPISSHATLYWYQQALGQGPEFLTYFNYEAQPDKSGLPSDRFSAERPEGSISTLTIQRTEQRDSAMYRCASSPDGGAYTGELFFGEGSRLTVL.

There are a few counts of this clone. V and J are TRBV6-5 and TRBJ1-1; D is undetermined. This CDR3 has 14 amino acids. CDR1 and CDR2 from the germline V gene are MNHEY and SVGAGI. Trimming took off 4 bases at V and 4 bases at J, with 13 bases between the two ends. CDR3 DNA: TGTGCCAGCAGTTTTACGGCTGAACGCACTGAAGCTTTCTTT. This gives the protein CASSFTAERTEAFF.

The chain's CDR3 is CASSPQGGAMTNIQYF. DNA of the CDR3: TGTGCCAGCAGCCCCCAGGGGGGGGCCATGACAAACATTCAGTACTTC. The rearrangement uses TRBV9 and TRBJ2-4, with D perhaps TRBD1 or TRBD2 (7 bases each). The CDR3 loop spans 16 amino acids. The ends were cut back, 4 bases at V and 6 bases at J, with 20 bases in the middle. Germline V lookup: CDR1 SGDLS, CDR2 YYNGEE.

The rearrangement uses TRBV6-1 and TRBJ1-1; no clear D gene. From germline, CDR1 is MNHNS and CDR2 SASEGT. The CDR3 is 14 amino acids. V was shortened by 1 base and J by 1 base, with 7 bases between the two germline ends. The CDR3 sequence: CASSEGRENTEAFF. CDR3 DNA sequence: TGTGCCAGCAGTGAAGGGCGGGAGAACACTGAAGCTTTCTTT.

The rearrangement links TRBV28 to TRBJ1-6; D ambiguous. Trimming stripped 5 bases from V and 7 bases from J, with 9 bases between. Germline CDR1 MDHEN, CDR2 SYDVKM. The CDR3 consists of 13 residues. CDR3 nucleotide sequence: TGTGCCAGCAGTAGGACGTTAAATTCACCCCTCCACTTT. Translation: CASSRTLNSPLHF.

The chain joins TRBV7-9 to TRBJ2-5; no reliable D call. The CDR3 is made up of 11 amino acids. The ends were cut back, 4 bases at V and 0 bases at J, with 0 bases in the middle. Germline V gene data show CDR1 as SEHNR and CDR2 as FQNEAQ (reference sequence). The DNA for the CDR3 is TGTGCCAGCAGCTACCAAGAGACCCAGTACTTC. Translating it yields CASSYQETQYF. Full variable domain (remainder filled in from reference TRBV7-9 and TRBJ2-5): DTGVSQNPRHKITKRGQNVTFRCDPISEHNRLYWYRQTLGQGPEFLTYFQNEAQLEKSRLLSDRFSAERPKGSFSTLEIQRTEQGDSAMYLCASSYQETQYFGPGTRLLVL.

The chain uses TRBV18 and TRBJ2-5, with D uncertain. V lost 5 bases and J 0 bases, leaving 7 bases between the germline ends. This CDR3 has 13 residues. Germline V lookup: CDR1 KGHSH, CDR2 LQKENI. The CDR3 loop reads CASSDKYQETQYF. The CDR3 bases are TGTGCCAGCTCAGATAAGTACCAAGAGACCCAGTACTTC.

In DNA form, the CDR3 reads TGTGCCATCAGTGAGTCTCGGGGGGTAGAAGCTTTCTTT. This translates into CAISESRGVEAFF. The V and J genes are TRBV10-3 and TRBJ1-1, with D possibly being TRBD1 (5 bases). The germline gives CDR1 ENHRY, CDR2 SYGVKD. The CDR3 covers 13 residues. The germline V and J ends were trimmed by 0 bases and 8 bases, with 10 bases remaining between them.